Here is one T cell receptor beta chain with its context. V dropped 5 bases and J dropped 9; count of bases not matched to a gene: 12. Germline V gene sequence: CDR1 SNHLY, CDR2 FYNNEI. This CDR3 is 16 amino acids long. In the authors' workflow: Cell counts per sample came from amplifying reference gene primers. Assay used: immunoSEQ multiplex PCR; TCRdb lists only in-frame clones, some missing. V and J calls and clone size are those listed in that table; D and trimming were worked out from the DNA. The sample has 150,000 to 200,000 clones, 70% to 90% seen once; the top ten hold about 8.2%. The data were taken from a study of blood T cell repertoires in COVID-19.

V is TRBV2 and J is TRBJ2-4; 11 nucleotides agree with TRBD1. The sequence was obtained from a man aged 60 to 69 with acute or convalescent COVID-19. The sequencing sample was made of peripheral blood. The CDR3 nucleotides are TGTGCCAGCAGTCCCCCTGGACAGGGGGCTCTTAGCATTCAGTACTTC. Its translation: CASSPPGQGALSIQYF.